Shown below are 20 T cell receptor beta chains from a single sample sequenced in a study of blood T cell repertoires in COVID-19. Data came from immunoSEQ multiplex PCR; TCRdb stores just in-frame clones and leaves some out. Of 200,000 to 250,000 clones in the sample, roughly 88% were seen once. Sequenced sample: PBMCs or T cells enriched from blood (not recorded which). Receptor source: a woman in her 30s who had been exposed to COVID-19.

The chain uses TRBV20-1 and TRBJ1-2; D gene unclear. CDR1 is DFQATT, CDR2 SNEGSKA, per germline (reference sequence). Trimming removed 3 bases from V and 5 bases from J, with 7 bases in between. CDR3 length: 11 amino acids. The CDR3 spells CSARSGYGYTF. Here the CDR3 DNA reads TGCAGTGCTAGGTCAGGATATGGCTACACCTTC.

This sequence joins TRBV15 and TRBJ2-1; 12 nucleotides agree with TRBD1. CDR3 length: 18 amino acids. CDR1 LNHNV and CDR2 YYDKDF come from the germline V gene (reference sequence). With V trimmed by 3 bases and J by 4 bases, 10 bases remained unmatched. The CDR3 DNA is TGTGCCACCAGCAGTTACCGGGACAGGGGGCCTCCGTACAATGAGCAGTTCTTC. Protein sequence: CATSSYRDRGPPYNEQFF.

The chain carries TRBV4-1 and TRBJ2-3; 12 bases align to TRBD2. V trimming: 1 base; J trimming: 4 bases; junction bases outside the gene matches: 3. Germline values: CDR1 MGHRA, CDR2 YSYEKL. The CDR3 sequence is 16 residues long. The chain's CDR3 is CASSQVLAGGSDTQYF. For the CDR3, the DNA is TGCGCCAGCAGCCAAGTGCTAGCGGGAGGGTCAGATACGCAGTATTTT.

The V gene is TRBV19, the J gene TRBJ2-2, with a possible D match to TRBD1 (6 bases). Germline CDR1 and CDR2: LNHDA and SQIVND (reference sequence). The CDR3 runs 13 residues. V shed 8 bases and J shed 3 bases, with 10 bases lying between them. The CDR3 region is CASGGQDTGELFF. The CDR3 DNA follows: TGTGCCAGTGGGGGACAAGACACCGGGGAGCTGTTTTTT.

The gene calls are TRBV7-8 and TRBJ2-5, with D perhaps matching TRBD2 (5 bases). V lost 3 bases and J lost 5, with 7 bases in between. There are 12 residues in the CDR3. CDR1 and CDR2 from the germline V gene are SGHVS and FQNEAQ. CDR3 nucleotides: TGTGCCAGCAGCTTCGGCGGGGAGACCCAGTACTTC. Translating gives CASSFGGETQYF.

The V call is TRBV2, the J call TRBJ1-5, with D uncertain. The V gene lost 1 base and the J gene lost 6 bases, with 7 bases spanning the gap. The CDR3 runs 13 residues. Looked up from germline, CDR1 is SNHLY and CDR2 is FYNNEI. The CDR3 DNA reads as TGTGCCAGCAGTGAAGGCGAGGTTCAGCCCCAGCATTTT. As protein: CASSEGEVQPQHF.

The chain carries TRBV6-4 and TRBJ2-6; possible D gene TRBD1, 6 bases. This CDR3 has 16 residues. Germline CDR1 is MRHNA and CDR2 is SNTAGT. V lost 0 bases and J lost 0, with 6 bases in between. CDR3 DNA: TGTGCCAGCAGTGACTCGGGACACTCTGGGGCCAACGTCCTGACTTTC. This encodes CASSDSGHSGANVLTF.

The V call is TRBV4-1, the J call TRBJ2-2, with 7 bases matching TRBD2. This CDR3 comprises 16 residues. Germline CDR1 reads MGHRA; CDR2 reads YSYEKL. The V gene end was trimmed by 4 bases and the J gene end by 5 bases; junction bases not matched to a gene: 10. The CDR3: CASSPAWEGRTGELFF. The CDR3 DNA follows: TGCGCCAGCAGCCCCGCGTGGGAGGGCCGAACCGGGGAGCTGTTTTTT.

The V call is TRBV18, the J call TRBJ1-2; perhaps TRBD1 as D (6 bases). The CDR3 runs to 15 residues. The germline gives CDR1 KGHSH, CDR2 LQKENI. Trimming stripped 0 bases from V and 2 bases from J, with 10 bases between. The CDR3 bases are TGTGCCAGCTCACCACCGGGGGCGCAGAACTATGGCTACACCTTC. It translates to CASSPPGAQNYGYTF.

This chain joins TRBV19 and TRBJ1-5, with D perhaps TRBD1 (6 bases). Per germline, CDR1 LNHDA and CDR2 SQIVND (reference sequence). This CDR3 spans 13 amino acids. Trimming removed 8 bases at V and 2 bases at J, with 10 bases between. The CDR3 sequence is CASGRQGNQPQHF. The CDR3 DNA reads TGTGCCAGTGGGCGACAGGGCAATCAGCCCCAGCATTTT.

The CDR3 DNA follows: TGTGCCAGCAGTTATAAGAGACTAGCGGTGACAGATACGCAGTATTTT. Its translation: CASSYKRLAVTDTQYF. V usage is TRBV6-2 or TRBV6-3 and J usage is TRBJ2-3; 9 positions match TRBD2. The CDR3 is made up of 16 amino acids. Germline CDR1 and CDR2: MNHEY and SVGEGT. The ends lost 3 bases at V and 3 bases at J; junction bases unmatched: 7.

Written as DNA, the CDR3 is TGTGCCAGCAGAGGTCGGACAAGGAACACTGAAGCTTTCTTT. Translated, it gives CASRGRTRNTEAFF. The V gene is TRBV2, the J gene TRBJ1-1, with D maybe TRBD1 (5 bases). This CDR3 has 14 amino acids. Deletions cut 6 bases from V and 1 base from J, with 12 bases between. Germline CDR1 is SNHLY and CDR2 is FYNNEI.

V gene TRBV19 combines with J gene TRBJ2-1; 8 positions agree with TRBD1. Germline CDR1 is LNHDA and CDR2 is SQIVND (reference sequence). V was pared by 3 bases and J by 4 bases, with 8 bases of the junction left unmatched. The CDR3 is 16 amino acids. CDR3 sequence (DNA): TGTGCCAGTAGTATGGCCGGGACAGGAACTTACAATGAGCAGTTCTTC. It specifies CASSMAGTGTYNEQFF.

The rearrangement joins TRBV19 to TRBJ2-5; 8 bases agree with TRBD2. CDR3 length: 14 amino acids. CDR1 is LNHDA, CDR2 SQIVND, per germline (reference sequence). V trimming: 2 bases; J trimming: 4 bases; junction bases outside the gene matches: 3. The CDR3 region is CASSIREGLETQYF. The CDR3 DNA reads TGTGCCAGTAGTATACGGGAGGGCCTAGAGACCCAGTACTTC.

The chain joins TRBV23-1 to TRBJ1-1; D remains ambiguous. TRBV23-1 is assigned to the ORF class and has an uncertain function. The V end lost 0 bases, the J end lost 2 bases, and 10 bases lay between the germline ends. CDR3 size: 15 residues. The CDR3 protein is CASSQSVHLNTEAFF. CDR3 sequence (DNA): TGCGCCAGCAGTCAATCGGTACATCTTAACACTGAAGCTTTCTTT.

V gene TRBV7-9 combines with J gene TRBJ2-7; 8 bases are a match to TRBD2. CDR3 length equals 15 residues. Losses at the gene ends were 5 bases for V and 3 bases for J; bases not matched to a gene: 9. Germline V CDR1 and CDR2: SEHNR, FQNEAQ (reference sequence). As DNA, the CDR3 is TGTGCCAGCAGCCTCGTAGCGGGAAGGGGCTACGAGCAGTACTTC. Protein: CASSLVAGRGYEQYF.

The count of this clone is one. The rearrangement joins TRBV19 to TRBJ2-1; 12 positions agree with TRBD2. Germline V CDR1 and CDR2: LNHDA, SQIVND (reference sequence). V lost 4 bases, J lost 6 bases, and 7 bases stayed unmatched. This CDR3 spans 16 amino acids. CDR3 nucleotide sequence: TGTGCCAGTAGTACAACACTAGCGGGAGGTCTCAATGAGCAGTTCTTC. Residues: CASSTTLAGGLNEQFF.

J is TRBJ1-1 and V is TRBV25-1; 9 positions agree with TRBD1. The germline CDR1 and CDR2 sequences are MGHDK and SYGVNS. With V trimmed by 3 bases and J by 4 bases, 3 bases remained unmatched. The CDR3 length is 14 residues. CDR3 protein: CASSDSGQGTEAFF. For the CDR3, the DNA is TGTGCCAGCAGTGACTCGGGACAGGGCACTGAAGCTTTCTTT.

This chain links TRBV7-2 with TRBJ2-1; D is ambiguous. Deletions cut 2 bases from V and 4 bases from J, with 6 bases between. The germline CDR1 and CDR2 sequences are SGHTA and FQGNSA. The CDR3 has 13 residues. CDR3 sequence reads: CASSLSVYNEQFF. CDR3 sequence (DNA): TGTGCCAGCAGCTTATCGGTTTACAATGAGCAGTTCTTC. The full variable domain, in which reference TRBV7-2 and TRBJ2-1 provide the parts outside the CDR3, is GAGVSQSPSNKVTEKGKDVELRCDPISGHTALYWYRQSLGQGLEFLIYFQGNSAPDKSGLPSDRFSAERTGGSVSTLTIQRTQQEDSAVYLCASSLSVYNEQFFGPGTRLTVL.

The sample holds a few counts of this clone. J is TRBJ2-3 and V is TRBV7-9; D call uncertain. This CDR3 is built from 15 residues. CDR1 is SEHNR, CDR2 FQNEAQ, per germline (reference sequence). Trimming took 5 bases from V and 6 from J, leaving 18 bases between them. CDR3 sequence (DNA): TGTGCCAGCAGCCTCCTGAGTTTTGCGGTGGATACGCAGTATTTT. The encoded protein is CASSLLSFAVDTQYF.